This T cell receptor beta chain derives from a study of T cell changes during pregnancy in multiple sclerosis. Germline lookup yields CDR1 SGHAT and CDR2 FQNNGV. The CDR3 consists of 18 residues. J was trimmed by 4 bases and V by 5 bases; bases with no gene match: 9. Assay used: immunoSEQ multiplex PCR; TCRdb lists only in-frame clones, some missing. The repertoire holds 85,000 to 95,000 clones, with roughly 89% as singletons. This specimen was peripheral blood, taken after pregnancy. The sequence was obtained from a female donor in good health, enrolled as a control in a pregnancy study. The V and J genes are TRBV11-2 and TRBJ2-2; 14 nucleotides agree with TRBD2. The CDR3, as DNA: TGTGCCAGCAGCCCACCGACTAGCGGGGGGGTGGTCACCGGGGAGCTGTTTTTT. It translates to CASSPPTSGGVVTGELFF. Complete variable domain (other parts from reference TRBV11-2 and TRBJ2-2): EAGVAQSPRYKIIEKRQSVAFWCNPISGHATLYWYQQILGQGPKLLIQFQNNGVVDDSQLPKDRFSAERLKGVDSTLKIQPAKLEDSAVYLCASSPPTSGGVVTGELFFGEGSRLTVL.